This T cell receptor (beta chain) was identified during a study of blood T cells in healthy people across ages. Background on the study: Using template switching, researchers captured about one barcoded beta molecule for each two T cells.

A J-beta primer mix and a sample-barcoded 5' primer were used in a second PCR of roughly 6 to 11 cycles. TCRdb passed the 5' RACE reads through MiXCR, listing each CDR3 protein once. The repertoire has some 550,000 distinct CDR3 sequences, under 55% of them found once; the top ten carry just under 25%. The CDR3 sequence is 13 residues long. Trimming took 3 bases from V and 1 from J, leaving 7 bases between them. Germline assignment: CDR1 DFQATT and CDR2 SNEGSKA (reference sequence). This TCR came from an elderly man in good health. The chain couples TRBV20-1 to TRBJ2-1; no clear D gene. Sequenced input: blood. The CDR3 region has the DNA TGCAGTGCTAGCGGTGAGTCCTACAATGAGCAGTTCTTC. This codes for CSASGESYNEQFF.